This T cell receptor (beta chain) was observed in a study of cytomegalovirus exposure and HLA in healthy donors. Overall study findings and caveats: When analyzed later, a missense DCLRE1C variant was found to be linked to TCR beta V- and J-gene trimming. Overall, approximately 180 TCR beta chains were annotated as cytomegalovirus-associated. The study carried out a later analysis of TCR beta sequences. It associated around 17,000 of them with specific HLA alleles at a false discovery rate of 0.05. Later analysis reportedly placed an Asian-associated ancestry cluster below the roughly 640-donor mean in N-insertions.

This clone appeared a single time. Antigen: not known. In germline, CDR1 is SGHDT, CDR2 YYEEEE. CDR3 size: 15 residues. The V end lost 0 bases, the J end lost 1 base, and 10 bases lay between the germline ends. A multiplex PCR was run with 60 Vbeta primers and 13 Jbeta primers. Here immunoSEQ multiplex PCR was the method, and the copy in TCRdb shows in-frame clones only, minus some. This sample has 160,000 or so clones; around 80% occur once, and the top ten carry more than 1.3%. V and J are TRBV5-6 and TRBJ1-1, with no clear D. Input material: PBMCs. This sequence originates from a male donor in good health and CMV-seronegative. CDR3 nucleotide sequence: TGTGCCAGCAGCTTGGTTGACTCACCGAACACTGAAGCTTTCTTT. This sequence encodes CASSLVDSPNTEAFF. The full variable domain, with the rest looked up from reference TRBV5-6 and TRBJ1-1, is DAGVTQSPTHLIKTRGQQVTLRCSPKSGHDTVSWYQQALGQGPQFIFQYYEEEERQRGNFPDRFSGHQFPNYSSELNVNALLLGDSALYLCASSLVDSPNTEAFFGQGTRLTVV.